This TCR beta chain was retrieved from a study of CD8 T cells in Susac syndrome (dated by TCRdb to about 2019). Broadly, across the study: Whether CD8+ T cell activation and differentiation in Susac syndrome was antigen driven was tested using repertoire sequencing. Clonality of the CD8+ T cell repertoire was compared between more than 9 healthy donors, about 14 Susac syndrome patients and around 15 multiple sclerosis patients. General conclusions and limits of the study: The TCR sequencing and HLA analysis was acknowledged to have included a relatively small number of individuals.

A note on this clonotype: Its target antigen remains unknown. Base quality data are lacking; no much larger clone is found one base away.

Peripheral blood CD8+ and CD4+ T cells from healthy donors, Susac syndrome patients and multiple sclerosis patients were profiled using high-throughput TCR beta sequencing. The multiple sclerosis controls were treatment-naive patients who had stable or active relapsing-remitting disease and met the revised McDonald criteria. Bulk CD8+ and CD4+ T cells were purified magnetically by negative isolation, whereas CD8+ TEMRA cells were enriched by FACS. Blood was collected in EDTA tubes and processed within 24 hours, with PBMCs isolated through density gradient centrifugation. PBMCs destined for TCR sequencing were cryopreserved in liquid nitrogen and later thawed in a 37 °C water bath. The sorted or isolated CD4+, CD8+ and CD8+ TEMRA cells reached a purity of at least 90%. RNA was extracted using the RNeasy kit, and roughly 0.45 to 1 microgram was reverse transcribed with random hexamers. TCR beta CDR3 regions were amplified with the immunoSEQ multiplex PCR assay covering 54 Vbeta and 13 Jbeta segments. To correct PCR amplification bias, a synthetic template baseline was used for both primer optimization and computational correction. As for how the authors treated the data: Reads were annotated to V, D and J genes per IMGT and analyzed with immunoSEQ Analyzer, keeping only productive sequences. Clonality was calculated as one minus the Shannon entropy normalized by log2 of the number of productive unique sequences. Public and private clones were assessed among the 100 most prevalent clones of each patient and control. Susac-specific clones were defined as absent from healthy and MS cohorts, 1052 published viral clones and other ImmuneACCESS disease sequences. TCRdb reanalyzed the raw reads on its own, using fastp at Q25 for trimming and MiXCR for clone calling, and kept in-frame beta chains. Rows matching on CDR3 protein sequence are summarized as one entry with the most common DNA and genes. V and J calls and clone size were set by TCRdb, not the authors. The sample has a few hundred thousand distinct CDR3 sequences on record, almost 85% of them singletons. Around 0.21% of the sample is held by the ten biggest clonotypes.

CDR1 and CDR2 (MDHEN, SYDVKM) derive from the germline V gene. CDR3 length: 15 amino acids, cysteine to phenylalanine. Only the CDR3 region is kept as DNA, spanning 45 bases read in frame from base 1. V and J lose 5 bases and 7 bases, and a span of 21 bases separates them. The rearrangement joined TRBV28 to TRBJ2-7; the D segment may tentatively be TRBD1 or TRBD2, each giving 6 matched bases. Specimen: CD8+ T cells from PBMCs. The sequence was obtained from a human donor with multiple sclerosis. CDR3 reads: CASSPPGGISREQYF. The DNA sequence is TGTGCCAGCAGTCCTCCCGGGGGCATATCGCGGGAGCAGTACTTC.